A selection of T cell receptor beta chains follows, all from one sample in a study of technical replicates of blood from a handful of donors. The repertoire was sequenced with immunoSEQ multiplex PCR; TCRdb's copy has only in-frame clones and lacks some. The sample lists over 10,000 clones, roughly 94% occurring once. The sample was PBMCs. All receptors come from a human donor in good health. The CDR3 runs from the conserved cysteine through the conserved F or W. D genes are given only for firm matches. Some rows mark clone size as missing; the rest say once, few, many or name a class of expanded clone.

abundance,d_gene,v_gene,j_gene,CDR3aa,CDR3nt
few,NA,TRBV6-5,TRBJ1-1,CASSYNDGTEAFF,TGTGCCAGCAGTTACAATGACGGGACTGAAGCTTTCTTT
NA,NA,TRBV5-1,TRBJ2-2,CATRGQLNTGELFF,TGCGCCACTAGGGGACAACTGAACACCGGGGAGCTGTTTTTT
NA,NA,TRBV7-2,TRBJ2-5,CASSNFQETQYF,TGTGCCAGCAGCAACTTCCAAGAGACCCAGTACTTC
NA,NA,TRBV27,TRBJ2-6,CASSPDRTGSSGANVLTF,TGTGCCAGCAGTCCAGACCGGACCGGGAGCTCTGGGGCCAACGTCCTGACTTTC
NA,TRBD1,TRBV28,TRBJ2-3,CASGDREGGGTDTQYF,TGTGCCAGCGGGGACAGGGAAGGTGGGGGCACAGATACGCAGTATTTT
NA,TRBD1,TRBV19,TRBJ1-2,CVRTGARDSQLANYGYTF,TGTGTCCGAACAGGGGCCCGGGACTCTCAATTAGCTAACTATGGCTACACCTTC
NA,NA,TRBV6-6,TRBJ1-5,CASAAVSGDQPQHF,TGTGCCAGCGCCGCGGTATCGGGTGATCAGCCCCAGCATTTT
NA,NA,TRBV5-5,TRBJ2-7,CASSVTGNYEQYF,TGTGCCAGCAGCGTCACAGGAAACTACGAGCAGTACTTC
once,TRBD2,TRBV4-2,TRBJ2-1,CASSQDGIAGGLRNEQFF,TGTGCCAGCAGCCAAGATGGGATAGCGGGAGGTCTTAGGAATGAGCAGTTCTTC
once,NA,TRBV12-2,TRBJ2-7,CASRRPGLLWGYEQYF,TGTGCAAGTCGCAGACCGGGACTTCTATGGGGGTACGAGCAGTACTTC
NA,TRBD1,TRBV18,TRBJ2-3,CASSPLDRGGDTQYF,TGTGCCAGCTCACCGTTGGACAGGGGAGGAGATACGCAGTATTTT
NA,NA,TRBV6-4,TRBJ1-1,CASSDGGYTEAFF,TGTGCCAGCAGTGACGGCGGTTACACTGAAGCTTTCTTT
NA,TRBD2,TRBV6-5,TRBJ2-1,CASRSLAGTYNEQFF,TGTGCCAGCAGGTCCCTAGCGGGAACTTACAATGAGCAGTTCTTC
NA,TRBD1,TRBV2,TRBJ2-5,CASSVDRGRETQYF,TGTGCCAGCAGTGTTGACAGGGGGCGGGAGACCCAGTACTTC
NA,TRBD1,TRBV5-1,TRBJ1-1,CASSWGDRGGAFF,TGCGCCAGCAGCTGGGGCGACAGGGGGGGCGCTTTCTTT
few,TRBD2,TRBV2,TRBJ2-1,CASRSFGAGYNEQFF,TGTGCCAGCAGGTCTTTTGGAGCGGGGTACAATGAGCAGTTCTTC
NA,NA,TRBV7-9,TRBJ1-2,CASSSGEHGYTF,TGTGCCAGCAGCTCCGGAGAGCATGGCTACACCTTC
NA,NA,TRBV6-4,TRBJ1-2,CASSPLGGGRDGYTF,TGTGCCAGCAGCCCCCTAGGAGGGGGGAGGGATGGCTACACCTTC
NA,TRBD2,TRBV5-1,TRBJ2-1,CASSWERETNEQFF,TGCGCCAGCAGCTGGGAGCGGGAGACGAATGAGCAGTTCTTC
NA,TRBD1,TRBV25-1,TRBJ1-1,CASSRNRGDMNTEAFF,TGTGCCAGCAGTAGAAACAGGGGAGATATGAACACTGAAGCTTTCTTT
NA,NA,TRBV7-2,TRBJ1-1,CASTIMESEAFF,TGTGCCAGCACCATAATGGAGTCTGAAGCTTTCTTT
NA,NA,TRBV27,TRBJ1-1,CASSPFGGRMNTEAFF,TGTGCCAGCAGTCCCTTCGGGGGGCGGATGAACACTGAAGCTTTCTTT
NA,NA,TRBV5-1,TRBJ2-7,CASSLAWGAFTSGTGTYEQYF,TGCGCCAGCAGCTTGGCCTGGGGAGCATTTACCTCCGGGACTGGTACCTACGAGCAGTACTTC
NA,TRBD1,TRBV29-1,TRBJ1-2,CSVELGQGRAGYTF,TGCAGCGTTGAATTGGGACAGGGAAGGGCTGGCTACACCTTC
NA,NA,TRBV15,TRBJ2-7,CATSRERYPYGMGYEQYF,TGTGCCACCAGCAGAGAAAGATACCCCTACGGGATGGGCTACGAGCAGTACTTC
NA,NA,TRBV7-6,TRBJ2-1,CASSLASYGGNEQFF,TGTGCCAGCAGCTTAGCGAGTTACGGCGGCAATGAGCAGTTCTTC
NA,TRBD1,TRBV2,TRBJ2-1,CASSLTGQVQFF,TGTGCCAGCAGCCTGACAGGGCAGGTGCAGTTCTTC
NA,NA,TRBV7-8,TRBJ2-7,CASSPQEVSYEQYF,TGTGCCAGCAGCCCGCAAGAGGTCTCCTACGAGCAGTACTTC
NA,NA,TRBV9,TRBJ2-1,CASSVGQGKQFF,TGTGCCAGCAGCGTAGGTCAGGGTAAGCAGTTCTTC
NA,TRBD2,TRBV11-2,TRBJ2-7,CASSSTSAYEQYF,TGTGCCAGCAGCTCGACTAGCGCTTACGAGCAGTACTTC
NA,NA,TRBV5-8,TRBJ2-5,CASSLSSVGGETQYF,TGTGCCAGCAGCTTGAGTTCGGTGGGCGGGGAGACCCAGTACTTC
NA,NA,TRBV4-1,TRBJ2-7,CAPRVRAPYEQYF,TGCGCCCCGCGTGTGAGGGCCCCCTACGAGCAGTACTTC
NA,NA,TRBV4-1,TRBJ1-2,CASSQGLSDRNYGYTF,TGCGCCAGCAGCCAAGGTCTGTCTGACAGAAACTATGGCTACACCTTC
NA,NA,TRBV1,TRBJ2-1,CTSSHQREGRYNEQFF,TGCACCAGCAGCCACCAGCGGGAGGGCCGGTACAATGAGCAGTTCTTC
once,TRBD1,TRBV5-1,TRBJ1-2,CASSATGGLNYGYTF,TGCGCCAGCAGCGCCACAGGGGGCCTTAACTATGGCTACACCTTC
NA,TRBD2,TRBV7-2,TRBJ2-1,CASSLEFSGTYNEQFF,TGTGCCAGCAGCTTAGAGTTTAGCGGGACATACAATGAGCAGTTCTTC
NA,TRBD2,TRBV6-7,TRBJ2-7,CASRDRTSGRCEQYF,TGTGCCAGCAGGGATCGGACTAGCGGGAGATGTGAGCAGTACTTC